The T cell receptor beta chain under discussion was sequenced for a study of blood T cell repertoires in COVID-19. Germline trimming cut 3 bases from V and 1 base from J; bases unmatched to any gene: 20. CDR1 and CDR2 from the germline V gene are MNHEY and SMNVEV (reference sequence). The length of the CDR3 is 20 residues. Sequencing was performed with immunoSEQ multiplex PCR; in TCRdb, only in-frame clones are kept and a portion is missing. The sample has 390,000 or so clones, over 75% seen once. Sequencing was carried out using PBMCs or T cells enriched from blood (not recorded which). This sequence was found in a man aged 18 to 30 who had recovered from COVID-19. The chain uses TRBV27 and TRBJ1-2; 7 positions match TRBD1. CDR3 DNA sequence: TGTGCCAGCAGTTTTACCGGGACAGTACCTTTTCTCCACGATAACTATGGCTACACCTTC. Its translation is CASSFTGTVPFLHDNYGYTF.